This TCR beta chain was recovered during a study of cytomegalovirus exposure and HLA in healthy donors. Study-wide points: The tendency of first-cohort TCR clusters to co-occur in the 120 validation repertoires was identified by a subsequent analysis. Listed as cytomegalovirus-associated were around 160 TCR beta chains. In vitro assays verified that three CMV-associated chains recognized CMV antigens specifically. The dataset shows that most TCR sequences were rare, while some public TCRs occurred in many donors.

Assay: immunoSEQ multiplex PCR; the TCRdb copy retains only in-frame clones and omits some. This sample has some 130,000 clones, with roughly 86% found just once. Germline trimming cut 8 bases from V and 9 bases from J; bases unmatched to any gene: 20. Germline CDR1 reads KGHSH; CDR2 reads LQKENI. The CDR3 loop spans 17 amino acids. Regarding this clone: Its antigen remains unidentified.

This receptor was obtained from a man under 40 in good health and CMV-seronegative. The chain has TRBV18 and TRBJ2-1; 9 bases agree with TRBD2. The sequenced sample was PBMCs. The CDR3 sequence: CASRPLPLAGGLGEQFF. The CDR3 region has the DNA TGTGCCAGCCGACCGCTCCCTTTGGCGGGAGGGCTGGGTGAGCAGTTCTTC. The full variable domain, in which reference TRBV18 and TRBJ2-1 provide the parts outside the CDR3, is NAGVMQNPRHLVRRRGQEARLRCSPMKGHSHVYWYRQLPEEGLKFMVYLQKENIIDESGMPKERFSAEFPKEGPSILRIQQVVRGDSAAYFCASRPLPLAGGLGEQFFGPGTRLTVL.